Below, 8 T cell receptor beta chains from the same sample are listed, as sequenced in a study of cytomegalovirus exposure and HLA in healthy donors. The PCR was carried out with 60 Vbeta primers and 13 Jbeta primers. The protocol was immunoSEQ multiplex PCR, while the TCRdb copy is restricted to in-frame clones and leaves out a portion. There are some 170,000 clones in the sample; roughly 76% occur only once, and just under 5% lies in the top ten. Sequencing was done on a sample of PBMCs. The receptors derive from a woman aged 18-29 years in good health and CMV-seropositive.

This sequence joins TRBV5-6 and TRBJ1-6; D is undetermined. The CDR3 contains 14 residues. The V end lost 3 bases, the J end lost 14 bases, and 18 bases lay between the germline ends. Germline CDR1 reads SGHDT; CDR2 reads YYEEEE. The CDR3 DNA sequence: TGTGCCAGCAGCTCTTCCAGGACTCTCGGGGCCCTCCACTTT. This codes for CASSSSRTLGALHF.

The chain has TRBV6-1 and TRBJ2-7, with a possible D match to TRBD1 (5 bases). Germline CDR1 is MNHNS and CDR2 is SASEGT. V lost 2 bases to trimming and J lost 3 bases, with 11 bases between them. This CDR3 has 14 residues. For the CDR3, the DNA is TGTGCCAGCAGTGAATGGCCAGGGTACTACGAGCAGTACTTC. The encoded protein is CASSEWPGYYEQYF.

The chain is built from TRBV7-9 and TRBJ2-3; D call uncertain. This CDR3 comprises 13 residues. Germline assignment: CDR1 SEHNR and CDR2 FQNEAQ (reference sequence). V shed 3 bases and J shed 4 bases, with 8 bases lying between them. The CDR3 is CASSFFPADTQYF. The CDR3 DNA is TGTGCCAGCAGCTTTTTCCCGGCAGATACGCAGTATTTT.

V gene TRBV9 combines with J gene TRBJ2-1; 8 bases are a match to TRBD2. The germline V gene has CDR1 SGDLS and CDR2 YYNGEE. There are 15 residues in the CDR3. V shed 0 bases, J shed 5 bases, and the junction held 4 bases outside the gene matches. CDR3 nucleotides: TGTGCCAGCAGCGTAGATGGCGGGGGGAACAATGAGCAGTTCTTC. It specifies CASSVDGGGNNEQFF.

V gene TRBV4-3 combines with J gene TRBJ2-7; the match to TRBD2 covers 7 bases. With 4 bases clipped from V and 5 bases from J, the junction kept 5 bases outside the gene matches. CDR3 size: 13 residues. Germline V gene data show CDR1 as LGHNA and CDR2 as YSLEER. CDR3 sequence: CASSREGRDEQYF. The CDR3 DNA reads TGCGCCAGCAGCCGGGAGGGGAGGGACGAGCAGTACTTC.

The genes are TRBV5-1 and TRBJ1-3; D unclear. V was trimmed by 3 bases and J by 0 bases, leaving 16 bases between them. The CDR3 consists of 17 residues. Germline values: CDR1 SGHRS, CDR2 YFSETQ. For the CDR3, the DNA is TGCGCCAGCAGCTATACCAGGTCCTCCTACTCTGGAAACACCATATATTTT. This encodes CASSYTRSSYSGNTIYF.

The rearrangement uses TRBV14 and TRBJ2-2; the D gene is possibly TRBD2 (7 bases). Germline lookup yields CDR1 SGHDN and CDR2 FVKESK. The germline V and J ends were trimmed by 6 bases and 6 bases, with 14 bases remaining between them. The CDR3 totals 14 residues. The CDR3 protein is CASSLGGRPGELFF. The CDR3 DNA sequence: TGTGCCAGCAGTCTCGGGGGGCGCCCCGGGGAGCTGTTTTTT. Complete variable domain (other parts from reference TRBV14 and TRBJ2-2): EAGVTQFPSHSVIEKGQTVTLRCDPISGHDNLYWYRRVMGKEIKFLLHFVKESKQDESGMPNNRFLAERTGGTYSTLKVQPAELEDSGVYFCASSLGGRPGELFFGEGSRLTVL.

The rearrangement uses TRBV7-9 and TRBJ1-5; TRBD1 is a possible D gene (6 bases). CDR3 size: 13 residues. Trimming removed 0 bases from V and 10 bases from J, with 10 bases in between. Germline V gives CDR1 SEHNR, CDR2 FQNEAQ (reference sequence). The chain's CDR3 is CASSLARDTPQHF. CDR3 DNA: TGTGCCAGCAGCTTAGCAAGGGACACCCCCCAGCATTTT.